This TCR beta chain was identified during a study of patients and donors after allogeneic stem cell transplantation. Germline lookup yields CDR1 SQVTM and CDR2 ANQGSEA. The CDR3 consists of 15 residues. The germline V and J ends were trimmed by 0 bases and 6 bases, with 15 bases remaining between them. Using its own MiXCR run on the RT-PCR reads, TCRdb lists one record per CDR3 protein. The sample consists of about 400,000 distinct CDR3 sequences, 16% of them appearing once. V and J are TRBV29-1 and TRBJ2-1, with D unresolved. The receptor was isolated from a human donor who was either an allogeneic HSCT recipient or a stem cell or donor lymphocyte infusion donor (not recorded which). It is not recorded whose cells these are; they may come from a transplant donor. Material: blood, either unsorted or a sorted T cell fraction (not recorded which). The CDR3 DNA sequence: TGCAGCGTTGAAGATCTGGCGGCTACCTCCAATGAGCAGTTCTTC. Translated, it gives CSVEDLAATSNEQFF.